This is a list of T cell receptor beta chains from one sample in a study of cytomegalovirus exposure and HLA in healthy donors. Sequencing was performed with immunoSEQ multiplex PCR; in TCRdb, only in-frame clones are kept and a portion is missing. The sample lists some 120,000 clones, around 84% occurring once. Sequenced material: PBMCs. The receptors were gathered from a woman aged 18-35 years in good health and CMV-seropositive. Each CDR3 is given with its conserved first and last residue. Fields, in order: V gene, clone size, J gene, D gene, CDR3 DNA, CDR3 protein. A D gene is named only where the DNA matches it firmly. Some rows have no size entry. The others give once, few or many, or a class for an expanded clone.

TRBV10-2	.	TRBJ1-1	.	TGCGCCAGCAGTGGGGGGGGCTGGAGCACTGAAGCTTTCTTT	CASSGGGWSTEAFF
TRBV2	.	TRBJ1-1	.	TGTGCCAGCACCAAAAGTGCGGGGACTGAAGCTTTCTTT	CASTKSAGTEAFF
TRBV5-4	.	TRBJ2-2	.	TGTGCCAGCAGCGTACGGGTCACGGGCGGGGAGCTGTTTTTT	CASSVRVTGGELFF
TRBV30	.	TRBJ2-2	TRBD1	TGTGCCTGGAGGGCGGACAGGGGGGCCGGGGAGCTGTTTTTT	CAWRADRGAGELFF
TRBV2	.	TRBJ2-3	TRBD2	TGTGCCAGCAGTTTCGGGGGGGGCACAGATACGCAGTATTTT	CASSFGGGTDTQYF
TRBV29-1	.	TRBJ2-1	TRBD2	TGCAGCGTTGGGTGGGGGGGTGACTCCTACAATGAGCAGTTCTTC	CSVGWGGDSYNEQFF
TRBV7-6	.	TRBJ2-6	.	TGTGCCAGCAGCTCGGTAAAGTCTTTTCCCTCTGGGGCCAACGTCCTGACTTTC	CASSSVKSFPSGANVLTF
TRBV5-4	.	TRBJ2-5	TRBD2	TGTGCCAGCAGCCACCAGACTAGCGGGGATAAGACCCAGTACTTC	CASSHQTSGDKTQYF
TRBV7-9	.	TRBJ1-2	.	TGTTCCAGCAGCTTAGTGGGACACAATAACTATGGCTACACCTTC	CSSSLVGHNNYGYTF
TRBV9	few	TRBJ2-2	.	TGTGCCAGCAGCGTAGGGGTGTCAGGGGACACCGGGGAGCTGTTTTTT	CASSVGVSGDTGELFF
TRBV28	.	TRBJ1-1	.	TGTGCCAGCAGTTTAGGGGGCGACCCCAGGTTCACTGAAGCTTTCTTT	CASSLGGDPRFTEAFF
TRBV5-6	.	TRBJ2-1	.	TGTGCCAGCAGCTTGGGCGGAAATGAGCAGTTCTTC	CASSLGGNEQFF
TRBV27	.	TRBJ2-1	TRBD2	TGTGCCAGCAGGCAGGCGGGGGGGTCTTACAATGAGCAGTTCTTC	CASRQAGGSYNEQFF
TRBV5-1	.	TRBJ2-1	.	TGCGCCAGCAGCTCATCTCAGGGATGGGGGCAGTTCTTC	CASSSSQGWGQFF
TRBV11-3	once	TRBJ2-2	.	TGTGCCAGCAGCCCCCCCGCAGCGGGCGGGATAAACACCGGGGAGCTGTTTTTT	CASSPPAAGGINTGELFF
TRBV7-2	once	TRBJ2-3	.	TGTGCCAGCAGCGAACAGGTTTCAGATACGCAGTATTTT	CASSEQVSDTQYF
TRBV5-1	few	TRBJ2-2	.	TGCGCCAGCAGCGTACAGGGAGCCGGGGAGCTGTTTTTT	CASSVQGAGELFF
TRBV7-3	once	TRBJ2-5	TRBD2	TGTGCCAGCAGCCCCGGGAATAGCGGGGGCCGCGCACAAGAGACCCAGTACTTC	CASSPGNSGGRAQETQYF
TRBV6-1	.	TRBJ1-5	.	TGTGCCAGCAGCCCTACCGGGGGGGCAAAACAGCCCCAGCATTTT	CASSPTGGAKQPQHF
TRBV10-3	few	TRBJ1-1	.	TGTGCCATCTCCCCGGGGAGGGGGAACACTGAAGCTTTCTTT	CAISPGRGNTEAFF
TRBV5-1	.	TRBJ1-1	.	TGCGCCAGCAGCCCTCTATTGACTGCGAACACTGAAGCTTTCTTT	CASSPLLTANTEAFF
TRBV7-9	.	TRBJ2-3	TRBD2	TGTGCCAGCATTCCCCCAATGGGCGGGGGGGCTAGCACAGATACGCAGTATTTT	CASIPPMGGGASTDTQYF
TRBV15	few	TRBJ1-2	.	TGTGCCACCAGCAGAGATAGGGGGTCTCTTCCTGGGGGCTACACCTTC	CATSRDRGSLPGGYTF
TRBV2	.	TRBJ1-2	.	TGTGCCAGCATTCTGACGGGGATCGGCTACACCTTC	CASILTGIGYTF
TRBV5-1	.	TRBJ2-3	TRBD2	TGCGCCAGCAGCCGCGAAGGACTGACTAGCTTAGCAGATACGCAGTATTTT	CASSREGLTSLADTQYF
TRBV7-8	.	TRBJ2-7	.	TGTGCCAGCAGCCTTGGGGGGTCTCTCATGGAGCAGTACTTC	CASSLGGSLMEQYF
TRBV10-3	once	TRBJ1-1	TRBD1	TGTGCCATCAGTGACCCGGGACAGGGGACCACTGAAGCTTTCTTT	CAISDPGQGTTEAFF